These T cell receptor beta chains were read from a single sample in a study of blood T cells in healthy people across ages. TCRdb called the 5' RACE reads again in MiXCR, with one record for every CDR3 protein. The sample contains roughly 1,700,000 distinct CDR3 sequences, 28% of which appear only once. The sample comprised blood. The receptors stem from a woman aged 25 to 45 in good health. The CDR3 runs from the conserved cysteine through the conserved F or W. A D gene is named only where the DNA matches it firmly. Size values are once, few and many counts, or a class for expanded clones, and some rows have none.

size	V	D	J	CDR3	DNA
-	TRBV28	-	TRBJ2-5	CASTPTDQETQYF	TGTGCCAGCACCCCGACAGACCAAGAGACCCAGTACTTC
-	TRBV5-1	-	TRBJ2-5	CASSFTRGEGETQYF	TGCGCCAGCAGCTTTACCAGGGGAGAGGGGGAGACCCAGTACTTC
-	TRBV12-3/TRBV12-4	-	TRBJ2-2	CASTLGGTHTGELFF	TGTGCCAGCACTTTAGGGGGGACCCACACCGGGGAGCTGTTTTTT
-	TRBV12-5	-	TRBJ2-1	CASGRLLDSFSSYNEQFF	TGTGCTAGTGGTCGGTTACTGGACAGTTTTAGCTCCTACAATGAGCAGTTCTTC
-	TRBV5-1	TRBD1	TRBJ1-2	CASSPTGDKNNYGYTF	TGCGCCAGCAGCCCTACAGGGGACAAAAACAACTATGGCTACACCTTC
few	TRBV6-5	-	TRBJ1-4	CASSGRWGGEKLFF	TGTGCCAGCAGTGGGCGTTGGGGCGGCGAAAAACTGTTTTTT
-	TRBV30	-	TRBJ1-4	CAWRPGGEKLFF	TGTGCCTGGAGACCGGGGGGTGAAAAACTGTTTTTT
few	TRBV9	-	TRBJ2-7	CASSVTGSSSYEQYF	TGTGCCAGCAGCGTAACAGGGTCGAGCTCCTACGAGCAGTACTTC
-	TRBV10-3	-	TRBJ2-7	CAISEPRTPRSSYEQYF	TGTGCCATCAGTGAGCCCCGGACTCCTAGAAGCTCCTACGAGCAGTACTTC
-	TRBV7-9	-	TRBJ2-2	CASSSPPRDGERFF	TGTGCCAGCAGCTCCCCACCGAGGGACGGGGAGCGGTTTTTT
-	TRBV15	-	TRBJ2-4	CATRFTVPNEQYF	TGTGCCACCAGATTTACAGTCCCCAATGAGCAGTACTTC
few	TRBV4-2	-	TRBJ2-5	CASSQEPLVYETQYF	TGTGCCAGCAGCCAAGAACCCTTAGTTTACGAGACCCAGTACTTC
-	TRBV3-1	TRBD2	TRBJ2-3	CASSRRTRLASYTDTQYF	TGTGCCAGCAGCCGCCGCACCAGACTAGCGTCATACACAGATACGCAGTATTTT
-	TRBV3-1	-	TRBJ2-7	CASSQDRSSRNEQYF	TGTGCCAGCAGCCAAGATAGAAGTTCTCGTAACGAGCAGTACTTC
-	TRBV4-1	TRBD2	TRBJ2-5	CASSPGTSGSDETQYF	TGCGCCAGCAGCCCTGGGACTAGCGGGAGCGACGAGACCCAGTACTTC
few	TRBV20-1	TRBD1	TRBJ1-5	CSARSGTGVNQPQHF	TGCAGTGCTCGCTCCGGGACAGGGGTTAATCAGCCCCAGCATTTT
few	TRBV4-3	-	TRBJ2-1	CASSQDQRGGEQFF	TGCGCCAGCAGCCAAGATCAGAGGGGGGGAGAGCAGTTCTTC
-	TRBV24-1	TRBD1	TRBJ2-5	CATSDPRDRRETQYF	TGTGCCACCAGTGACCCCCGGGACAGAAGGGAGACCCAGTACTTC
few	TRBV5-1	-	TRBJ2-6	CASSLAGFLTF	TGCGCCAGCAGCTTGGCCGGCTTTTTGACTTTC
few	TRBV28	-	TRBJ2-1	CASSLGAPIYNEQFF	TGTGCCAGCAGTTTGGGGGCCCCGATTTACAATGAGCAGTTCTTC